The 10 T cell receptor beta chains below all came from one sample that was sequenced in a study of CD8+CD57+ T cells in acquired aplastic anemia. Both TCR beta VDJ combination and CDR3 sequence profiling were carried out. Genomic DNA was the template for this profiling. A single record per CDR3 protein comes from TCRdb applying MiXCR to the reads. The sample lists 400,000 to 500,000 distinct CDR3 sequences; about two thirds were seen once. Sequencing was performed on sorted CD4+, CD8+, or CD8+CD57+ T cells (not recorded which) from PBMCs. Receptor source: a human donor in good health, serving as a control.

This clonotype showed up just a few times. The V call is TRBV12-3 or TRBV12-4, the J call TRBJ1-4; D is ambiguous. This CDR3 is 13 amino acids long. Trimming shortened V by 3 bases and J by 8 bases, and 10 bases separated the two germline ends. CDR3 protein: CASSLGGREKLFF. The DNA for the CDR3 is TGTGCCAGCAGTTTGGGAGGGCGGGAAAAACTGTTTTTT.

CDR3 DNA sequence: TGTGCCAGTAGTATGGGGACAGGGAGGACCTACGAGCAGTACTTC. Protein: CASSMGTGRTYEQYF. The chain joins TRBV19 to TRBJ2-7; the match to TRBD1 covers 9 bases. CDR3 length: 15 amino acids. The germline CDR1 and CDR2 sequences are LNHDA and SQIVND (reference sequence). V was pared by 3 bases and J by 2 bases, with 5 bases of the junction left unmatched. Drawing the rest from reference TRBV19 and TRBJ2-7, the complete variable domain is DGGITQSPKYLFRKEGQNVTLSCEQNLNHDAMYWYRQDPGQGLRLIYYSQIVNDFQKGDIAEGYSVSREKKESFPLTVTSAQKNPTAFYLCASSMGTGRTYEQYFGPGTRLTVT.

This clonotype showed up many times. Here the CDR3 DNA reads TGTGCCAGCAGTGCAACGACAGGAAACTATGGCTACACCTTC. Translated, it gives CASSATTGNYGYTF. The chain links TRBV6-1 to TRBJ1-2, with D tentatively TRBD1 (6 bases). Germline CDR1 is MNHNS and CDR2 is SASEGT. The CDR3 runs to 14 residues. Trimming took off 4 bases at V and 2 bases at J, with 11 bases between the two ends.

V gene TRBV20-1 combines with J gene TRBJ2-1; TRBD2 aligns across 7 bases. The V gene end was trimmed by 7 bases and the J gene end by 6 bases; junction bases not matched to a gene: 9. The CDR3 runs to 13 residues. CDR1 is DFQATT, CDR2 SNEGSKA, per germline (reference sequence). CDR3 in amino acids: CSVSGRAVNEQFF. The CDR3, as DNA: TGCAGTGTATCTGGGAGGGCCGTCAATGAGCAGTTCTTC.

The CDR3 nucleotides read TGCAGTGCTAGTCGTGGTTGTACCTATGGCTACACCTTC. It translates to CSASRGCTYGYTF. V usage is TRBV20-1 and J usage is TRBJ1-2; D is ambiguous. The CDR3 covers 13 residues. Germline values: CDR1 DFQATT, CDR2 SNEGSKA (reference sequence). V shed 3 bases and J shed 4 bases, with 12 bases lying between them.

This chain uses TRBV7-2 with TRBJ1-2, with D perhaps matching TRBD1 (5 bases). The V end lost 1 base, the J end lost 14 bases, and 23 bases lay between the germline ends. This CDR3 has 15 residues. Germline V gene lookup returns CDR1 SGHTA and CDR2 FQGNSA. CDR3 region: CASSLDGGDSYEQTF. CDR3 in DNA: TGTGCCAGCAGCTTAGATGGCGGGGACTCCTACGAGCAGACCTTC. The full variable domain, in which reference TRBV7-2 and TRBJ1-2 provide the parts outside the CDR3, is GAGVSQSPSNKVTEKGKDVELRCDPISGHTALYWYRQSLGQGLEFLIYFQGNSAPDKSGLPSDRFSAERTGGSVSTLTIQRTQQEDSAVYLCASSLDGGDSYEQTFGSGTRLTVV.

Note on this clonotype: One end of the junction varies from germline; a read error may be responsible. This chain joins TRBV20-1 and TRBJ1-2, with no clear D. The CDR3 extends over 14 amino acids. In germline, CDR1 is DFQATT, CDR2 SNEGSKA (reference sequence). CDR3 DNA: TGCAGTGCTAGAGATGGAGCCCTTGACCATGGCCACACCTTC. Its translation: CSARDGALDHGHTF.

Turning to this clonotype: The CDR3 end shows no conserved phenylalanine or tryptophan, and so a read error is likely. The DNA is omitted, as the CDR3 cannot be located on it reliably, and the CDR3 follows TCRdb's listing. The chain joins TRBV7-2 to TRBJ2-7. Germline CDR1 is SGHTA and CDR2 is FQGNSA. The CDR3 totals 12 residues, both ends included. This chain's CDR3 is CASSLAGSEPYI.

Notes on this clonotype: The junction and the germline gene differ at one end; a read error may be behind it. The rearrangement joins TRBV2 to TRBJ2-7; no reliable D call. The germline V gene has CDR1 SNHLY and CDR2 FYNNEI. The CDR3 covers 12 residues. In DNA form, the CDR3 reads TGTGGCAGCAATGTGCCGGTCCGCGAGCAGTACTTC. Amino acids: CGSNVPVREQYF.

This clonotype was picked up many times. The chain is built from TRBV6-2 or TRBV6-3 and TRBJ2-5; 8 bases line up with TRBD1. The CDR3 is 15 amino acids. Germline loops: CDR1 MNHEY, CDR2 SVGEGT. Trimming removed 2 bases from V and 5 bases from J; junction bases left unmatched: 7. The CDR3: CASSYTRTGRETQYF. As DNA, the CDR3 is TGTGCCAGCAGTTACACCAGGACAGGGAGGGAGACCCAGTACTTC.